This TCR beta chain was captured in a study of human T cells and chemical hapten exposure. A single record per CDR3 protein comes from TCRdb applying MiXCR to the RACE reads. The sample contains 70,000 to 90,000 distinct CDR3 sequences, under 14% of which appear only once. Time point reported: patch test 3, about 24 weeks after DPC sensitization. Noted treatment: therapeutic diphenylcyclopropenone sensitization with weekly scalp DPC. Alopecia patients, 18 to 70 years old and DPC-suitable, served as donors. The table lists this clonotype with many counts. Germline V gene sequence: CDR1 SGHRS, CDR2 YFSETQ. V lost 5 bases and J 2 bases, leaving 17 bases between the germline ends. This CDR3 has 15 amino acids.

Here the sequenced sample was whole blood, taken in connection with sensitization to the hapten diphenylcyclopropenone (DPC). The chain employs TRBV5-1 and TRBJ2-7, with D possibly matching TRBD2 (6 bases). This TCR derives from a woman in her forties or fifties with alopecia areata. Some clones in this sample may be carry-over from other donors' samples. CDR3 protein: CASSQLAEFTYEQYF. The DNA for the CDR3 is TGCGCCAGCAGTCAATTAGCGGAGTTCACCTACGAGCAGTACTTC.